This T cell receptor beta chain was obtained from a study of CD8+ T cells in alopecia areata. Study information: Treatment of the treated patients consisted of oral tofacitinib, 5 to 10 mg twice daily.

It was cDNA, reverse transcribed from extracted RNA, that served as the sequencing template. The table came from immunoSEQ multiplex PCR; TCRdb's copy has only in-frame clones and leaves some out. The sample gives more than 110,000 clones, roughly 50% of which show up once; about 6.8% is in the top ten. CDR1 is SGHTA and CDR2 is FQGNSA in the germline V gene. The CDR3 totals 14 residues. Trimming cost V 5 bases and J 9 bases; bases outside gene matches: 10. Patients with alopecia areata provided lesional scalp punch biopsies as well as peripheral blood. This clone was counted a few times. The source of this sequence is a human donor with alopecia areata. Sequenced here: CD4+ T cells sorted from blood, sampled at week 0. This sequence joins TRBV7-2 and TRBJ2-4, with TRBD1 identical over 7 bases. CDR3 sequence reads: CASSPPRQGIIQYF. In nucleotides, the CDR3 is TGTGCCAGCAGCCCACCGAGACAGGGTATCATTCAGTACTTC.